The T cell receptor (beta chain) under discussion was sequenced for a study of T cells in Graves' hyperthyroidism and ophthalmopathy (dated by TCRdb to the late 2010s). As for the study more broadly: Peripheral blood was collected at initial diagnosis, before any treatment. In addition, the study compared T-cell repertoires in thyroid tissue and in blood from roughly 6 Graves' hyperthyroidism patients. Whether ophthalmopathy could be predicted prospectively was tested in an independent validation cohort made up of about 20 hyperthyroidism patients plus 17 patients who later progressed to ophthalmopathy. The paper describes TCR Vbeta CDR3 sequencing of 135 peripheral blood samples, made up of 40 to 45 ophthalmopathy patients, around 78 hyperthyroidism patients and 17 progressor patients. The roughly 94 discovery patients were randomly split 7:3 into training and test sets. A discovery cohort of about 100 patients, approximately 45 with Graves' ophthalmopathy and 57 with stable Graves' hyperthyroidism, was used to find distinguishing TCR V-J signatures. After blood sampling, hyperthyroidism patients were treated with methimazole at a starting dose of 30 mg daily, and ophthalmopathy patients were treated with high-dose intravenous methylprednisolone.

TCR beta CDR3 regions were amplified from RNA transcripts. For the first round of RT-PCR on the TCR CDR3, the HTBI primer set was used together with the Qiagen OneStep RT-PCR kit. Libraries were constructed in a second round of multiplex PCR, after which size selection and purification were performed. Sequencing of the libraries was done on an Illumina HiSeq2000 using paired-end 100 bp reads. In the original analysis: SOAPnuke was used to process the raw data, removing reads that contained adapters or uncalled bases, had a mean Phred below 15, or lacked an exact match to the constant primer or identifier. COPE v1.2.5 was used to merge the high-quality paired reads, and each unique nucleotide sequence was defined as a clonotype. MiTCR v1.1 was used to align clonotypes to the IMGT TRBV, TRBD and TRBJ reference segments. The analysis included only V-J combinations with a frequency above 0.0001, which together covered about 99% of the repertoires. A TCS score was defined as the ratio of F50 (clonal expansion) to E x V (chaos), with BLOSUM62-based TCRdist applied between CDR3 peptides within each V-J. Welch's t-statistics and random forest reduced roughly 540 V-J features to 13, which were used in a naive Bayes classifier (R e1071). The public reads were run again by TCRdb, first through fastp at Q25 and then through MiXCR, and only productive beta chains were kept. Rows matching on CDR3 protein sequence are summarized as one entry with the most common DNA and genes. The V and J calls come from TCRdb's annotation, not from the publication. The sample profile shows fewer than 650,000 distinct CDR3 sequences; about 14% of them were found once. Roughly 13% of the sample is held by the ten biggest clonotypes.

This clonotype occurred a few times. Its antigen is still unknown. Base qualities are not recorded, but no much larger clone differs from it by a single base. Graves' hyperthyroidism was defined as stable when no progression to ophthalmopathy occurred over 18 months of follow-up. Hyperthyroidism patients were newly diagnosed, with disease duration under 2 months, and aged 18 to 65 years. Patients with uncontrolled infections, other autoimmune diseases, pregnancy or lactation were excluded. Clinical symptoms, serum thyroxine and TRAb, thyroid ultrasound, and orbital computed tomography formed the basis for the diagnoses. Ficoll-Paque density gradient centrifugation was used to isolate PBMCs from approximately 10 ml of fresh peripheral blood. Trizol reagent was used to extract total RNA, and RNA quality was then checked on an Agilent 2100 Bioanalyzer. What the work shows at the level of the full study, not this receptor alone: In cross-validation, a model built on a 13 V-J signature told ophthalmopathy apart from stable hyperthyroidism with approximately 90% sensitivity and around 84% specificity, and in testing the same model reached 80%/75%. In validation, the model predicted progression to ophthalmopathy with just under 71% sensitivity and less than 80% specificity, a median of about 6.7 months before onset. No statistical method was used to fix the sample size in advance, and group allocation was not hidden from the investigators. Most expanded thyroid clonotypes (frequency above 0.001) were also detected in blood, a finding suggesting that blood repertoires may reflect thyroid immune responses.

The sequencing sample was made of blood. The receptor's source is a woman aged 40 to 50 with Graves' hyperthyroidism.

The sequenced DNA is TGTGCCAGTACGGAACCAGGATCGAACACTGAAGCTTTCTTT. It translates as CASTEPGSNTEAFF. The chain joins TRBV19 to TRBJ1-1, with no confident D gene call. Cut back by 7 bases and 1 base, the V and J ends lie 13 bases apart. The CDR3 spans 14 residues, from the cysteine through the phenylalanine. The sequence is cut down to CDR3 DNA, 42 bases in frame from base 1. CDR1 and CDR2 (LNHDA, SQIVND) derive from the germline V gene (reference sequence).